One T cell receptor beta chain is described in this entry. Antigen specificity is unknown. This specimen comes from a study of T cell responses to AZD1222 COVID-19 vaccine. Findings and caveats of the study: Reportedly, close to half of spike-specific TCRs are directed against unmutated variant regions. Spike was spanned by vaccine-associated CD4 TCRs, with dominance at 160-218 and 743-854. Only after the peak T cell response were repertoires sampled.

V shed 4 bases, J shed 0 bases, and the junction held 3 bases outside the gene matches. The CDR3 covers 16 residues. Germline V lookup: CDR1 SNHLY, CDR2 FYNNEI. The repertoire was sequenced with immunoSEQ multiplex PCR; TCRdb's copy has only in-frame clones and lacks some. Of more than 140,000 clones in the sample, 89% were seen once. The material was peripheral blood, obtained on day 0 of AZD1222 vaccination. The chain has TRBV2 and TRBJ2-7, with 13 bases lining up with TRBD2. This receptor was taken from an adult in good health. CDR3 bases: TGTGCCAGCAGTGCCACTAGCGGGGGGGCCTCCTACGAGCAGTACTTC. This sequence encodes CASSATSGGASYEQYF.